This TCR beta chain stems from a study of blood T cell repertoires in COVID-19. Study-level information: From T cells, B-cell-depleted T cells, or PBMCs came the material, which was cDNA or gDNA.

The CDR3 covers 12 residues. The germline CDR1 and CDR2 sequences are SEHNR and FQNEAQ (reference sequence). V was clipped by 1 base and J by 7 bases, with 4 bases between them. Those enrolled, adults aged roughly 18 to 89 years, came from some 25 US areas. Researchers sorted participants into cohorts using their self-reported clinical history. Symptom resolution, clearance, or two negative PCRs marked donors in Cohort 3 as recovered. TCRdb's copy holds only in-frame clones and misses some; the assay was immunoSEQ multiplex PCR. The table shows fewer than 300,000 clones, with 85% to 90% occurring only once.

This TCR derives from a man in his forties or fifties who had recovered from COVID-19. The V and J genes are TRBV7-9 and TRBJ2-2; D is unresolved. Specimen: PBMCs or T cells enriched from blood (not recorded which). The CDR3 DNA reads TGTGCCAGCAGCTTAGTTATCGGGGAGCTGTTTTTT. This gives the protein CASSLVIGELFF.